This entry concerns a single T cell receptor (beta chain). The antigen remains undetermined. The gene names given are mouse names. Sequencing of TCRbeta CDR3 at survey depth gave sequences and template counts. Using immunoSEQ multiplex PCR, the repertoire was profiled, and TCRdb retains in-frame clones only, with some absent. Here the sample spans around 10,000 clones, under 55% being singletons. Stated time point: mouse harvest day 7 after allogeneic transplant. Tail vein injection delivered 10^7 T-cell-depleted bone marrow cells and 10^6 splenic CD5+ T cells. This sample stems from a study of tissue T cells after allogeneic stem cell transplantation. Broader study findings: Few T cell clones were shared across patients, but motif clusters showed tissue-specific shared signatures. Blood and spleen captured only part of the tissue TCR repertoire. Limitations included a small, clinically heterogeneous cohort and limited sampling depth.

This receptor was identified in a female BALB/c mouse given C57BL/6 T cells with graft-versus-host disease after an allogeneic hematopoietic cell transplant. Sequenced: gut tissue.

The CDR3 bases that were read are TGTGCAAGCAGCTTAGATCAAAACACCTTGTAC. This sequence encodes CASSLDQNTLY. The entire CDR3 reads CASSLDQNTLYF. This chain links TRBV16 with TRBJ2-4; no reliable D call. The read finishes 1 residue shy of the CDR3 end, and the germline J gene is used to complete it. Germline loops: CDR1 SGHSA, CDR2 FRNQAP. The V end was cut by 0 bases, the J end by 2 bases, with 0 bases between. The CDR3 has 12 residues.